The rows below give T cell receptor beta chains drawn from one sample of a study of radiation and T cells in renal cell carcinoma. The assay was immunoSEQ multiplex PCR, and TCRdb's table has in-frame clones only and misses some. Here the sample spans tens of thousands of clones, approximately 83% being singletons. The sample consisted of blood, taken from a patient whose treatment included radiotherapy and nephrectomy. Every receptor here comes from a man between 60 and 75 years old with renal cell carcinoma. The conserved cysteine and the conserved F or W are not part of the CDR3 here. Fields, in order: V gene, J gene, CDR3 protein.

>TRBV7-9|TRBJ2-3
ASSLELDTQY
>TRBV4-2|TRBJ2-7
ASSQVPGLMSSYEQY
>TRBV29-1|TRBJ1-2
SVEDPFLPLYGYT
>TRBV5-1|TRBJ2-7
ASSLYQDSPYEQY
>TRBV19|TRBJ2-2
ASTLLGDRVTGELF
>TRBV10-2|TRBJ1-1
ASKWGAENTEAF
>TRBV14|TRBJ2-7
ASRSGQGYEQY
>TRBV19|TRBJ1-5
ASKETGNQPQH
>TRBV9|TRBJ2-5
ASSSTSGGRETQY
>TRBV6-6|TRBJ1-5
ASSGQGSNQPQH
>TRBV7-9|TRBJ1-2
ASSLEVVGYT
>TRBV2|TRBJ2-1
AGGTGTYNEQF
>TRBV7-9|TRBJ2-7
ASSLSGTGAYEQY
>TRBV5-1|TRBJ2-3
ASSLMFDTQY
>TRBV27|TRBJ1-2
ASSLSRTGRGYT
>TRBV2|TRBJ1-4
ASSEARANEKLF
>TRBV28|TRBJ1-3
ASTPWGQLGNTIY
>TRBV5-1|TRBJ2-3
ASSLGLAVSPSTDTQY
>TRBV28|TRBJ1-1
ASSSSTEAF
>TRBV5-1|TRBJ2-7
ASSNYAYEQY
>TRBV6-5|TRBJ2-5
ASSYWQGTETQY
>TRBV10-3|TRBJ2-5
AISDQQREKETQY
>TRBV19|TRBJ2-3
ASSIDLGWWDTQY
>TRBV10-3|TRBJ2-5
AISESRGWETQY
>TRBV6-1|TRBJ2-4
ASKDGAGAKNIQY
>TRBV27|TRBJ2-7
ASSYREKQY
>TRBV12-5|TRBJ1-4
ASGRLQGDEKLF
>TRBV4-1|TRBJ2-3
ASSQDELAGGTDTQY
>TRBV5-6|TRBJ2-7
ASSSGQGHISYEQY
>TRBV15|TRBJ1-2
ATSTRDRPEFYGYT
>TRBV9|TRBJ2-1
ASSVSSGRSNEQF
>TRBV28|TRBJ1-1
ASRAGGSLYTEAF
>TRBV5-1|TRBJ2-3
ASSTDRGTDTQY
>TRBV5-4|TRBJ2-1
ASSLGYITSGSYNEQF
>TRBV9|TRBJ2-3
ASSVGTGRSTDTQY
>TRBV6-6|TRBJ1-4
ASSYSGPGGNEKLF
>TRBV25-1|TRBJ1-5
ASSEEQTSNQPQH